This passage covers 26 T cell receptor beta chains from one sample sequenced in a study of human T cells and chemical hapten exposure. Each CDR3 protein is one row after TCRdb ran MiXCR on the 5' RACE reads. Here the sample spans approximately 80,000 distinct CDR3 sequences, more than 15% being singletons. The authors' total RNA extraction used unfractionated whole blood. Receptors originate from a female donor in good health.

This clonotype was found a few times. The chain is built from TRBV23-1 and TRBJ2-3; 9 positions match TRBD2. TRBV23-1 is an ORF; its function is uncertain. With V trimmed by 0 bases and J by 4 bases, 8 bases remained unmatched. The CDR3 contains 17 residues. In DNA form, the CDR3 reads TGCGCCAGCAGTCAATCTGGGATAGCGGGGGTTGCAGATACGCAGTATTTT. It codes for CASSQSGIAGVADTQYF.

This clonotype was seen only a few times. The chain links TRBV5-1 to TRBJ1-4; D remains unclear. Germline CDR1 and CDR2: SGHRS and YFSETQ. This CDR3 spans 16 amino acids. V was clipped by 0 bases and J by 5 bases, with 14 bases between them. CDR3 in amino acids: CASSLEPSGSNEKLFF. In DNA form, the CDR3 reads TGCGCCAGCAGCTTGGAACCTAGCGGGAGCAATGAAAAACTGTTTTTT.

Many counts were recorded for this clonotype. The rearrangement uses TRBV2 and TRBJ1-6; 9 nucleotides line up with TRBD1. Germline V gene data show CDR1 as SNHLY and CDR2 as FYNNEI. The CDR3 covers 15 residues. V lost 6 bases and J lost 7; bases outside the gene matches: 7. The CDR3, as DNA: TGTGCCAGCAGGGGGACAGGGACATACAATTCACCCCTCCACTTT. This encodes CASRGTGTYNSPLHF. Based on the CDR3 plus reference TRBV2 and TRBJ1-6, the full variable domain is EPEVTQTPSHQVTQMGQEVILRCVPISNHLYFYWYRQILGQKVEFLVSFYNNEISEKSEIFDDQFSVERPDGSNFTLKIRSTKLEDSAMYFCASRGTGTYNSPLHFGNGTRLTVT.

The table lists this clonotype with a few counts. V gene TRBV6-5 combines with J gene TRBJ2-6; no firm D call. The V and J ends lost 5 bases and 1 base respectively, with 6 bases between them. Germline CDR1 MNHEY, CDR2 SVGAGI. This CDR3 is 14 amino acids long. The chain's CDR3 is CASSPQSGANVLTF. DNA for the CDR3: TGTGCCAGCAGTCCTCAATCTGGGGCCAACGTCCTGACTTTC.

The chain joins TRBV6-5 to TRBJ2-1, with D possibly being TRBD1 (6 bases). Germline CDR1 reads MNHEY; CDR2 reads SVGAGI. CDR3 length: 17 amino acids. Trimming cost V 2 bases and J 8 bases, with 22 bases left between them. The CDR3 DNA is TGTGCCAGCAGTTACACCCCGGGACAACGCGTTTCCCATGAGCAGTTCTTC. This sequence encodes CASSYTPGQRVSHEQFF.

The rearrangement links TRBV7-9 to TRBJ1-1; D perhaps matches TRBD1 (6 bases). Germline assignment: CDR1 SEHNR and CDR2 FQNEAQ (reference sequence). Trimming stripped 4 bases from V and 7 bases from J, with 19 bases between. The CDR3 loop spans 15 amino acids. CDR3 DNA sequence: TGTGCCAGCAGCTCCGAGGGGGGGCACATCAATGAAGCTTTCTTT. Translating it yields CASSSEGGHINEAFF.

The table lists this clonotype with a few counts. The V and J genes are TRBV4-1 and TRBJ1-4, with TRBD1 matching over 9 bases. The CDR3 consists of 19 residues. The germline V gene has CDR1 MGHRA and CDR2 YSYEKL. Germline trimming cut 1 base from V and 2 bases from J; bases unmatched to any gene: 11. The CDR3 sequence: CASSQVIPTGGWTNEKLFF. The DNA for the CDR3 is TGCGCCAGCAGCCAAGTAATCCCTACAGGGGGCTGGACTAATGAAAAACTGTTTTTT.

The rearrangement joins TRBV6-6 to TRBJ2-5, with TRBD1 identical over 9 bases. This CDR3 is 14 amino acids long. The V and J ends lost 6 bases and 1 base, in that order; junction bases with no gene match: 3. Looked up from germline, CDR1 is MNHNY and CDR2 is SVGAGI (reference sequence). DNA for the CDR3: TGTGCCAGCAGAGTACAGGGGGCCCAAGAGACCCAGTACTTC. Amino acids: CASRVQGAQETQYF.

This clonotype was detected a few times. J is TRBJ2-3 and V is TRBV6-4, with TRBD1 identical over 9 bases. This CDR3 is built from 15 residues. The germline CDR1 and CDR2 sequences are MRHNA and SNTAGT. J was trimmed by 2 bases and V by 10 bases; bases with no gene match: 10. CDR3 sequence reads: CATSPGQGNTDTQYF. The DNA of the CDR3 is TGTGCCACCTCACCGGGACAGGGTAACACAGATACGCAGTATTTT.

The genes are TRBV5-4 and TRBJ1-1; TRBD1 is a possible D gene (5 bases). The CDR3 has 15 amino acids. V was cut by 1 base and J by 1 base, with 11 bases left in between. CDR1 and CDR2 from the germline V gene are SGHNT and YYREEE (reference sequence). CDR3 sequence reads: CASSLQQGKNTEAFF. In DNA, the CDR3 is TGTGCCAGCAGCTTGCAGCAGGGAAAGAACACTGAAGCTTTCTTT.

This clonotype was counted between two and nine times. The CDR3 loop is CASAPSSYEQYF. For the CDR3, the DNA is TGTGCCAGCGCACCTTCTAGTTACGAGCAGTACTTC. The chain uses TRBV6-1 and TRBJ2-7; D call uncertain. The V end lost 8 bases, the J end lost 4 bases, and 12 bases lay between the germline ends. Germline V CDR1 and CDR2: MNHNS, SASEGT. The CDR3 covers 12 residues.

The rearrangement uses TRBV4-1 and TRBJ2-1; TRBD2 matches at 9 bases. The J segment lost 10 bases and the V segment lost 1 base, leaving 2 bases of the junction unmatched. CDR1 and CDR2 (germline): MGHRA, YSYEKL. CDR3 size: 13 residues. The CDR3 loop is CASSQALAGEQFF. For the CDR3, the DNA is TGCGCCAGCAGCCAAGCCCTAGCGGGGGAGCAGTTCTTC.

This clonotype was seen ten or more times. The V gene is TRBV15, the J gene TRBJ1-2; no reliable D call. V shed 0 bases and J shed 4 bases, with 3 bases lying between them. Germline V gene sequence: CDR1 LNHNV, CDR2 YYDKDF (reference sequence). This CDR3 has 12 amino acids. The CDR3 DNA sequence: TGTGCCACCAGCAGAGATGGCTATGGCTACACCTTC. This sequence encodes CATSRDGYGYTF.

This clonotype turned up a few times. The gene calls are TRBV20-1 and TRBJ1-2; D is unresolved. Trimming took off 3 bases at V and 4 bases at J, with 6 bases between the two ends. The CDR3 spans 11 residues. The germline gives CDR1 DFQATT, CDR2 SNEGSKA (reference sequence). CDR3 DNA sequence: TGCAGTGCTAGGTTGTCCTATGGCTACACCTTC. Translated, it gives CSARLSYGYTF.

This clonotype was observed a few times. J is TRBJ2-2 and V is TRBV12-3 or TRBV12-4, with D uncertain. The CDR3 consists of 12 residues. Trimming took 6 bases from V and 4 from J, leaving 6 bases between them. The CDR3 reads CASSSTTGELFF. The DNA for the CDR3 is TGTGCCAGCAGCTCTACCACCGGGGAGCTGTTTTTT.

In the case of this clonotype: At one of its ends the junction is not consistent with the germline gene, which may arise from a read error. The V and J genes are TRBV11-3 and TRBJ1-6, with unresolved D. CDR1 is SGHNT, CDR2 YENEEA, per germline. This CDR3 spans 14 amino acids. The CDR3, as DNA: TGTGCCAGCAGCTTAGCGGGGTACGGTTCACCCCTCAACTTT. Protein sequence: CASSLAGYGSPLNF.

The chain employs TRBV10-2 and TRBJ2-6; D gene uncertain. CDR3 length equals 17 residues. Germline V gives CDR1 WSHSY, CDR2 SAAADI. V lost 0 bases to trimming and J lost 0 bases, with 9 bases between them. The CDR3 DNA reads TGCGCCAGCAGTGAGTCCGGTCCGCCCTCTGGGGCCAACGTCCTGACTTTC. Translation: CASSESGPPSGANVLTF.

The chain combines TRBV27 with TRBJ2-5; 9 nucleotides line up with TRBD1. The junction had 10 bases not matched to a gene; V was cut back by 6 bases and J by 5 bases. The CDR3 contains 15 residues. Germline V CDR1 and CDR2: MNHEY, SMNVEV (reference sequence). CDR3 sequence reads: CASRAGTGRPETQYF. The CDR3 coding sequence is TGTGCCAGCAGGGCCGGGACAGGGAGGCCTGAGACCCAGTACTTC.

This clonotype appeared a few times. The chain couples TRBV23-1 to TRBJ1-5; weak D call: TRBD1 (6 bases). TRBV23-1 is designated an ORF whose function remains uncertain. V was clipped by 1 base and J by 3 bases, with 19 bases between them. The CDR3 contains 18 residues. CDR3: CASSQWVCRDIINQPQHF. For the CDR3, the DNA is TGCGCCAGCAGTCAATGGGTTTGCCGGGACATAATCAATCAGCCCCAGCATTTT.

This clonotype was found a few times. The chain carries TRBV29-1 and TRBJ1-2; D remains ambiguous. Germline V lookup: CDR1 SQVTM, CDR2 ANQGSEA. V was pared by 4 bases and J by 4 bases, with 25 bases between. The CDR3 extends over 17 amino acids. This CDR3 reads CSVVFLGISSAVYGYTF. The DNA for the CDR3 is TGCAGCGTTGTTTTCCTGGGAATCTCTTCGGCAGTCTATGGCTACACCTTC.

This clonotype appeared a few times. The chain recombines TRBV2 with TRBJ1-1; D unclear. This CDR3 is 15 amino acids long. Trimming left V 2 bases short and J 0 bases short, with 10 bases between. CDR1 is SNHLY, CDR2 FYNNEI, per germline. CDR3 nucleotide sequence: TGTGCCAGCAGTGAAATGGGCCAGCTGAACACTGAAGCTTTCTTT. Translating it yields CASSEMGQLNTEAFF.

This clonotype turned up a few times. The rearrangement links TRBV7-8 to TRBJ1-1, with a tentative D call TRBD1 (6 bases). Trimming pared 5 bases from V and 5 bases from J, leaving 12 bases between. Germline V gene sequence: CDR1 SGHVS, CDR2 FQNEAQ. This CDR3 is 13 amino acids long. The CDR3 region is CASSAGDGTEAFF. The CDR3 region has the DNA TGTGCCAGCAGCGCAGGGGACGGGACTGAAGCTTTCTTT.

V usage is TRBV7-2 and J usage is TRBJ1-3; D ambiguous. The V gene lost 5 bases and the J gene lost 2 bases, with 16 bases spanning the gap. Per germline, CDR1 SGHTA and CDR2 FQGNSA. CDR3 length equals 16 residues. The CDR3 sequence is CASSPYFQEAGNTIYF. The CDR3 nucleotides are TGTGCCAGCAGCCCCTATTTCCAAGAAGCTGGAAACACCATATATTTT.

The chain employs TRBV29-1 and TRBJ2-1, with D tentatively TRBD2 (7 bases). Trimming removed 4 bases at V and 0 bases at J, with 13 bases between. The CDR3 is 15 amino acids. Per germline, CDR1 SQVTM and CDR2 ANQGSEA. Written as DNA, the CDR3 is TGCAGCGTTGTCACAGGGAGGGGCTCCTACAATGAGCAGTTCTTC. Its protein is CSVVTGRGSYNEQFF.

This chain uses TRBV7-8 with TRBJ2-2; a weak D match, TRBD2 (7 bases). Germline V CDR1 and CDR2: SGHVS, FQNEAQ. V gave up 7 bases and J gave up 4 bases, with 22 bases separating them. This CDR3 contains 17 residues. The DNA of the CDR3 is TGTGCCAGCAACCTACTAGGGGGGGGGCCCGGCACCGGGGAGCTGTTTTTT. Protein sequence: CASNLLGGGPGTGELFF.

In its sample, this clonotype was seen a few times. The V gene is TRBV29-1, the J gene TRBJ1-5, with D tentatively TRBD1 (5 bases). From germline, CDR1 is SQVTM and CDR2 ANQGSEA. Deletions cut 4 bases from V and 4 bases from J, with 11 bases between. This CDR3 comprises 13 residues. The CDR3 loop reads CSVARGPNQPQHF. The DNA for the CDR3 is TGCAGCGTTGCGAGGGGACCTAATCAGCCCCAGCATTTT. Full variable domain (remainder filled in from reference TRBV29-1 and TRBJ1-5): SAVISQKPSRDICQRGTSLTIQCQVDSQVTMMFWYRQQPGQSLTLIATANQGSEATYESGFVIDKFPISRPNLTFSTLTVSNMSPEDSSIYLCSVARGPNQPQHFGDGTRLSIL.